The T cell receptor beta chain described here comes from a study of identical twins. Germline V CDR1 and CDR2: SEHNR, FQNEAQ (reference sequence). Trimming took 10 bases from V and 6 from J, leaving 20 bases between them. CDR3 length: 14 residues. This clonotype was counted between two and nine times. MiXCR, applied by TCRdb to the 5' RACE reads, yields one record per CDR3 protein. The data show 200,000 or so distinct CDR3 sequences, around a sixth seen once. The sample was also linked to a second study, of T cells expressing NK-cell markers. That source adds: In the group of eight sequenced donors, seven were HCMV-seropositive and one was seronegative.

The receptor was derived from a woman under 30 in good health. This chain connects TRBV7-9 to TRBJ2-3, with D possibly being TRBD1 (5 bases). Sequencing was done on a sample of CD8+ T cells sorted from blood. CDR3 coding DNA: TGTGCCACCACCCCCAGGGTGAAGTGGGATACGCAGTATTTT. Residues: CATTPRVKWDTQYF.